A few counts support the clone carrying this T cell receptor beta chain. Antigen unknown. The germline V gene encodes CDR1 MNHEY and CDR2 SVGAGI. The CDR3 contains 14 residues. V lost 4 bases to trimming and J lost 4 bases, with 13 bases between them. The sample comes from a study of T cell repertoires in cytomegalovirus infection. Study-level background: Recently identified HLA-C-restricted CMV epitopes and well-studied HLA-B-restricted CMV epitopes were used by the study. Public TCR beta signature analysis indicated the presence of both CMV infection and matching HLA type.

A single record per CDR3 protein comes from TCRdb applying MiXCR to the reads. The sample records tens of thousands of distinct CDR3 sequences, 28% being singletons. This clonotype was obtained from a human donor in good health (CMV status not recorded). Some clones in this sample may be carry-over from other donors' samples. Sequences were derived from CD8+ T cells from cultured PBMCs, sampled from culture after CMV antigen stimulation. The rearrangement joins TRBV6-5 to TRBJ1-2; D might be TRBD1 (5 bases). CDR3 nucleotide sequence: TGTGCCAGCAGTTCGACAGACGTAGGCTATGGCTACACCTTC. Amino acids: CASSSTDVGYGYTF.